This T cell receptor (beta chain) was recovered during a study of T cells after yellow fever vaccination. MiXCR, applied by TCRdb to the 5' RACE reads, yields one record per CDR3 protein. The sample consists of roughly 300,000 distinct CDR3 sequences, roughly 8.4% of them appearing once. The J segment lost 6 bases and the V segment lost 4 bases, leaving 9 bases of the junction unmatched. The CDR3 loop spans 16 amino acids. Germline CDR1 is SGHTA and CDR2 is FQGNSA. The rearrangement uses TRBV7-2 and TRBJ2-3; 11 bases line up with TRBD1. The specimen was PBMCs, collected around 45 days after the first yellow fever vaccination. The origin of this receptor is a man aged 18-30 years who received the YFV17D yellow fever vaccine. CDR3 DNA: TGTGCCAGCAGCTCGCGGACAGGGGGCGCGGTGGATACGCAGTATTTT. It encodes CASSSRTGGAVDTQYF.